Sequencing of this T cell receptor beta chain was carried out in a study of control samples from healthy donors and cancer patients. V was clipped by 2 bases and J by 10 bases; unmatched bases: 9. The CDR3 has 14 amino acids. Per the germline V gene, CDR1 is MDHEN and CDR2 is SYDVKM. Profiling relied on immunoSEQ multiplex PCR, and the TCRdb table lists in-frame clones only, not all of them. The table has tens of thousands of clones, roughly 93% seen once. Sequences were obtained from PBMCs. The sequence was obtained from a middle-aged woman with lung cancer. V gene TRBV28 combines with J gene TRBJ1-1; TRBD1 matches 8 bases. CDR3 residues: CASSLLRTGPSAFF. In DNA, the CDR3 is TGTGCCAGCAGTTTACTGAGGACAGGGCCCTCAGCTTTCTTT.